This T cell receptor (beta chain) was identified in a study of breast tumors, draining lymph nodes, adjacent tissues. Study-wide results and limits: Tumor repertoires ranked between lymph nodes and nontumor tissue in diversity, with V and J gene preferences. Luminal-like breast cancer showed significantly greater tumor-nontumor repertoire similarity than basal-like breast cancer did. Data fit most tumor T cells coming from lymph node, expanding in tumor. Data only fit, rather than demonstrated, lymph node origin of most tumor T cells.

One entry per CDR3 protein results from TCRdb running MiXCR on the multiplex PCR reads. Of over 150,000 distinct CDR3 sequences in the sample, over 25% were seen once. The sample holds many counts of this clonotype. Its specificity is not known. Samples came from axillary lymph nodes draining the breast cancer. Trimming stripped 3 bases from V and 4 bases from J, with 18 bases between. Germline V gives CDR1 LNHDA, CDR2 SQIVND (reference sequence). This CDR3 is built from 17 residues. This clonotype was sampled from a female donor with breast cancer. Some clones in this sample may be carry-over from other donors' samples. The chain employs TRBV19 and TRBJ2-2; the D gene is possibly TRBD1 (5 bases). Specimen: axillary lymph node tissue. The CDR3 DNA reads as TGTGCCAGTAGTATGAAGGGGTCCCGAGTAGGCACCGGGGAGCTGTTTTTT. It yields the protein CASSMKGSRVGTGELFF.